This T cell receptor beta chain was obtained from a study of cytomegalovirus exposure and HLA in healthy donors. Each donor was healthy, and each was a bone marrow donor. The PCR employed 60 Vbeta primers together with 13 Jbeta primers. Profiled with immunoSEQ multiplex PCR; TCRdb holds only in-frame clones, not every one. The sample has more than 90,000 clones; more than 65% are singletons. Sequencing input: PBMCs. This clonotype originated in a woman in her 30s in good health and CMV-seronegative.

CDR3 protein: CASSGQVKGEQYF. CDR3 bases: TGTGCCAGCAGCGGGCAGGTAAAAGGCGAGCAGTACTTC. The chain has TRBV9 and TRBJ2-7; D not certain. CDR1 and CDR2 (germline): SGDLS, YYNGEE. This CDR3 is 13 amino acids long. Trimming removed 3 bases from V and 6 bases from J, with 13 bases in between.